The 29 T cell receptor beta chains below all came from one sample that was sequenced in a study of T cells in Graves' hyperthyroidism and ophthalmopathy. Authors of the study amplified TCR beta CDR3 regions from RNA transcripts. The HTBI primer set served for first-round RT-PCR of the TCR CDR3. In TCRdb, the multiplex PCR reads were re-called with MiXCR into one record per CDR3 protein. The sample has fewer than 450,000 distinct CDR3 sequences, under 20% seen once. Specimen: blood. These receptors originate from a man younger than 30 with Graves' ophthalmopathy.

The chain joins TRBV4-2 to TRBJ2-2, with D unresolved. The V end was cut by 0 bases, the J end by 7 bases, with 12 bases between. The germline CDR1 and CDR2 sequences are LGHNA and YNFKEQ. This CDR3 region has 15 residues. The CDR3 loop is CASSQDQDGIGELFF. As DNA, the CDR3 is TGTGCCAGCAGCCAAGATCAGGACGGCATCGGGGAGCTGTTTTTT.

This sequence joins TRBV7-9 and TRBJ2-5, with TRBD1 matching over 8 bases. This CDR3 is built from 14 residues. The V gene end was trimmed by 6 bases and the J gene end by 2 bases; junction bases not matched to a gene: 5. Germline V gives CDR1 SEHNR, CDR2 FQNEAQ (reference sequence). The CDR3 loop is CASSIGQGQETQYF. In DNA form, the CDR3 reads TGTGCCAGCAGTATCGGACAGGGTCAAGAGACCCAGTACTTC.

V usage is TRBV7-3 and J usage is TRBJ2-2; 15 bases agree with TRBD2. Germline CDR1 is SGHTA and CDR2 is FQGTGA. V dropped 5 bases and J dropped 7; count of bases not matched to a gene: 8. The CDR3 length is 17 residues. CDR3: CASSPRTSGGGYGELFF. As DNA, the CDR3 is TGTGCCAGCAGCCCACGGACTAGCGGGGGGGGTTACGGGGAGCTGTTTTTT.

V and J are TRBV10-3 and TRBJ2-1; 14 bases align to TRBD2. Germline trimming cut 6 bases from V and 13 bases from J; bases unmatched to any gene: 8. CDR3 length equals 14 residues. Germline CDR1 reads ENHRY; CDR2 reads SYGVKD. CDR3 residues: CAISPGTSGGPQFF. The CDR3 coding sequence is TGTGCCATCAGCCCGGGGACTAGCGGGGGACCACAGTTCTTC.

This clonotype was detected ten times or more. The chain carries TRBV12-3 or TRBV12-4 and TRBJ1-4, with 7 bases fitting TRBD1. J gave up 4 bases and V 5 bases, and 7 bases lay outside the gene matches. This CDR3 contains 15 residues. CDR3 DNA: TGTGCCAGCAGTGTAGACAGGGCGGTTAATGAAAAACTGTTTTTT. Translating gives CASSVDRAVNEKLFF.

This clonotype occurred many times. CDR3 loop: CASSLGILNTEAFF. The CDR3 nucleotides read TGTGCCAGCAGTTTAGGGATTCTGAACACTGAAGCTTTCTTT. The chain recombines TRBV12-3 or TRBV12-4 with TRBJ1-1; D gene unclear. The CDR3 runs 14 residues. V dropped 1 base and J dropped 0 bases, with 6 bases sitting between them.

This clonotype was observed a handful of times. V and J are TRBV4-1 and TRBJ1-5, with D perhaps TRBD1 (5 bases). The germline V gene encodes CDR1 MGHRA and CDR2 YSYEKL. This CDR3 contains 15 residues. V lost 1 base and J lost 4, with 11 bases in between. The CDR3 DNA sequence: TGCGCCAGCAGCCAAGTTTCGGGGGTGAATCAGCCCCAGCATTTT. As protein: CASSQVSGVNQPQHF.

V gene TRBV10-3 combines with J gene TRBJ2-2; D not certain. The V and J ends lost 6 bases and 5 bases respectively, with 4 bases between them. From germline, CDR1 is ENHRY and CDR2 SYGVKD. The CDR3 sequence is 11 residues long. The CDR3 DNA follows: TGTGCCATCAGCATGACCGGGGAGCTGTTTTTT. Translating it yields CAISMTGELFF.

In this sample, this clonotype turned up many times. CDR3 residues: CASSFNSDQPAPTNEKLFF. The CDR3 coding sequence is TGTGCCAGCAGTTTCAACAGCGACCAACCTGCCCCAACTAATGAAAAACTGTTTTTT. J is TRBJ1-4 and V is TRBV28; D not resolved. Germline V CDR1 and CDR2: MDHEN, SYDVKM. Trimming took off 3 bases at V and 0 bases at J, with 20 bases between the two ends. The CDR3 extends over 19 amino acids.

The rearrangement joins TRBV28 to TRBJ1-2; D not certain. The CDR3 consists of 12 residues. Germline V CDR1 and CDR2: MDHEN, SYDVKM. Trimming left V 10 bases short and J 3 bases short, with 12 bases between. The CDR3 spells CATDSRYYGYTF. CDR3 nucleotide sequence: TGTGCCACCGATTCGAGATACTATGGCTACACCTTC.

This clonotype was detected many times. The V and J genes are TRBV20-1 and TRBJ1-2; possibly TRBD1 for D (5 bases). The length of the CDR3 is 13 residues. In germline, CDR1 is DFQATT, CDR2 SNEGSKA (reference sequence). CDR3 residues: CIPGRGESYGYTF. Here the CDR3 DNA reads TGCATCCCCGGGAGGGGAGAGAGCTATGGCTACACCTTC.

Concerning this clonotype: This may come from a read error, since a much larger clone is one base off. This chain connects TRBV7-8 to TRBJ1-6; TRBD1 might be the D (5 bases). The CDR3 loop spans 13 amino acids. V was pared by 4 bases and J by 8 bases, with 9 bases between. The V gene's germline CDR1 is SGHVS and CDR2 FQNEAQ. CDR3 DNA sequence: TGTGCCAGCAGCTCGGGACCAGATTCACCCCTCCACTTT. This translates into CASSSGPDSPLHF.

This clonotype was observed a few times. This sequence may be a read error, since a much larger clone differs from it by one base. The genes are TRBV20-1 and TRBJ2-5, with 8 bases lining up with TRBD1. This CDR3 region has 14 residues. V lost 3 bases to trimming and J lost 5 bases; unmatched junction nucleotides: 8. The V gene's germline CDR1 is DFQATT and CDR2 SNEGSKA (reference sequence). This chain's CDR3 is CSARTGTGHETQYF. Here the CDR3 DNA reads TGCAGTGCTAGGACGGGGACAGGACACGAGACCCAGTACTTC.

The DNA for the CDR3 is TGCGCCAGCAGCCAAGATCAGAAACAGCGGGGGATCTATGGCTACACCTTC. It is translated as CASSQDQKQRGIYGYTF. This chain uses TRBV4-1 with TRBJ1-2, with D possibly being TRBD1 (5 bases). The germline V gene encodes CDR1 MGHRA and CDR2 YSYEKL. V dropped 0 bases and J dropped 4 bases, with 18 bases sitting between them. The CDR3 has 17 residues.

This clonotype was seen ten or more times. This chain joins TRBV27 and TRBJ2-7; 8 bases fit TRBD2. Germline V gene sequence: CDR1 MNHEY, CDR2 SMNVEV (reference sequence). The CDR3 length is 13 residues. V shed 5 bases and J 7 bases; nucleotides not matched to a gene: 7. CDR3 in amino acids: CASSTNIAGEQYF. The CDR3 bases are TGTGCCAGCAGTACGAATATAGCGGGGGAGCAGTACTTC.

Many counts were recorded for this clonotype. The V gene is TRBV2, the J gene TRBJ2-5; the D gene is possibly TRBD2 (6 bases). This CDR3 comprises 13 residues. Germline-derived CDR1 and CDR2 are SNHLY and FYNNEI. V was pared by 7 bases and J by 3 bases, with 12 bases between. The CDR3 here is CASKEGGEETQYF. In DNA form, the CDR3 reads TGTGCCAGCAAAGAAGGAGGGGAAGAGACCCAGTACTTC.

This clonotype was counted a single time. This CDR3 is CASSPGLAGGPYEQYF. CDR3 sequence (DNA): TGTGCCAGCAGTCCGGGACTAGCGGGAGGGCCCTACGAGCAGTACTTC. The chain employs TRBV2 and TRBJ2-7; 16 bases line up with TRBD2. This CDR3 is built from 16 residues. Germline V CDR1 and CDR2: SNHLY, FYNNEI. Trimming removed 5 bases from V and 2 bases from J; junction bases left unmatched: 3.

This sequence joins TRBV30 and TRBJ1-5; D remains unclear. CDR3 length equals 13 residues. V gave up 2 bases and J gave up 2 bases, with 7 bases separating them. CDR1 is GTSNPN, CDR2 SVGIG, per germline (reference sequence). This CDR3 is CAWSWGGNQPQHF. CDR3 sequence (DNA): TGTGCCTGGAGTTGGGGAGGCAATCAGCCCCAGCATTTT.

This clonotype was observed many times. This sequence joins TRBV7-9 and TRBJ2-3; D possibly corresponds to TRBD1 (6 bases). The V gene lost 5 bases and the J gene lost 0 bases, with 15 bases spanning the gap. The V gene's germline CDR1 is SEHNR and CDR2 FQNEAQ (reference sequence). The CDR3 covers 16 residues. The CDR3 coding sequence is TGTGCCAGCAGCCAATCGACAGGCGGAAGCACAGATACGCAGTATTTT. Its translation is CASSQSTGGSTDTQYF.

Worth noting for this clonotype: A clone one base away is much larger, so this may be a read error. The chain links TRBV7-9 to TRBJ2-5; a possible D gene is TRBD1 (6 bases). The CDR3 runs to 15 residues. V lost 5 bases to trimming and J lost 1 base, with 14 bases between them. The germline gives CDR1 SEHNR, CDR2 FQNEAQ (reference sequence). CDR3 residues: CASSPPDRAQETQYF. The CDR3 coding sequence is TGTGCCAGCAGCCCCCCGGACAGAGCCCAAGAGACCCAGTACTTC.

This chain connects TRBV28 to TRBJ1-4; a weak D match, TRBD1 (5 bases). The CDR3 length is 13 residues. V shed 6 bases and J shed 5 bases, with 10 bases lying between them. From germline, CDR1 is MDHEN and CDR2 SYDVKM. CDR3 amino acids: CASRRAGNEKLFF. CDR3 bases: TGTGCCAGCAGAAGGGCAGGGAATGAAAAACTGTTTTTT.

Concerning this clonotype itself: A much larger clone differs by one base, so this may be a read error. The CDR3 end shows no conserved phenylalanine or tryptophan, and so a read error is likely. In DNA, the CDR3 is TGTGCCAGCAGCTTGGGCCGGGAACCTGGCTACACCTCC. Encoded protein: CASSLGREPGYTS. J is TRBJ1-2 and V is TRBV13; the D is unclear. Germline V gene lookup returns CDR1 PRHDT and CDR2 FYEKMQ (reference sequence). The germline V and J ends were trimmed by 3 bases and 7 bases, with 12 bases remaining between them. This CDR3 region has 13 residues.

This clonotype occurred many times. The chain recombines TRBV6-1 with TRBJ2-2, with 14 bases lining up with TRBD2. The CDR3 extends over 15 amino acids. The trim removed 4 bases at V and 6 bases at J, leaving 1 base unmatched. In germline, CDR1 is MNHNS, CDR2 SASEGT. CDR3: CASSGLAGGPGELFF. CDR3 DNA sequence: TGTGCCAGCAGTGGACTAGCGGGGGGGCCCGGGGAGCTGTTTTTT.

This clonotype was counted at least ten times. V and J are TRBV15 and TRBJ2-1, with 12 bases that match TRBD2. Germline trimming cut 2 bases from V and 8 bases from J; bases unmatched to any gene: 4. The CDR3 covers 15 residues. The germline gives CDR1 LNHNV, CDR2 YYDKDF (reference sequence). The CDR3 DNA reads TGTGCCACCAGCAGACTAGCGGGGGGGCCAGATGAGCAGTTCTTC. It encodes CATSRLAGGPDEQFF.

This clonotype was counted between two and nine times. This chain links TRBV7-9 with TRBJ1-4; 9 nucleotides agree with TRBD1. Germline loops: CDR1 SEHNR, CDR2 FQNEAQ (reference sequence). V was pared by 5 bases and J by 0 bases, with 13 bases of the junction left unmatched. The CDR3 length is 19 residues. The chain's CDR3 is CASSPPYPGTGTTNEKLFF. CDR3 in DNA: TGTGCCAGCAGCCCCCCATACCCCGGGACAGGGACAACTAATGAAAAACTGTTTTTT.

The chain employs TRBV11-2 and TRBJ2-1; possible D gene TRBD2, 6 bases. V lost 5 bases and J 5 bases, leaving 16 bases between the germline ends. Germline V gene lookup returns CDR1 SGHAT and CDR2 FQNNGV. This CDR3 contains 15 residues. The CDR3 here is CASSRGGLANNEQFF. The CDR3 DNA follows: TGTGCCAGCAGCCGGGGAGGACTGGCAAACAATGAGCAGTTCTTC. The full variable domain, with the rest looked up from reference TRBV11-2 and TRBJ2-1, is EAGVAQSPRYKIIEKRQSVAFWCNPISGHATLYWYQQILGQGPKLLIQFQNNGVVDDSQLPKDRFSAERLKGVDSTLKIQPAKLEDSAVYLCASSRGGLANNEQFFGPGTRLTVL.

This clonotype was observed at least ten times. The chain carries TRBV2 and TRBJ1-5; no reliable D call. The CDR3 is made up of 14 amino acids. Germline V gene lookup returns CDR1 SNHLY and CDR2 FYNNEI. The V and J ends lost 0 bases and 6 bases respectively, with 9 bases between them. DNA for the CDR3: TGTGCCAGCAGTGAAGCGACCCCCAGTCAGCCCCAGCATTTT. Amino acids: CASSEATPSQPQHF.

Ten or more counts support this clonotype. This sequence joins TRBV13 and TRBJ2-7; D may correspond to TRBD1 or TRBD2 (6 bases each). Deletions cut 4 bases from V and 4 bases from J, with 14 bases between. The germline V gene has CDR1 PRHDT and CDR2 FYEKMQ (reference sequence). This CDR3 spans 14 amino acids. The CDR3 is CASSSARGGYEQYF. CDR3 DNA: TGTGCCAGCAGCTCAGCTAGAGGGGGGTACGAGCAGTACTTC.

This clonotype has only a few counts. This chain links TRBV29-1 with TRBJ2-7, with D possibly being TRBD1 or TRBD2 (5 bases each). V lost 4 bases to trimming and J lost 6 bases, with 13 bases between them. Per germline, CDR1 SQVTM and CDR2 ANQGSEA. The CDR3 contains 12 residues. The CDR3 coding sequence is TGCAGCGTTGTTGTTCGGGGCCGCGAGCAGTACTTC. As protein: CSVVVRGREQYF.